This entry concerns a single T cell receptor (beta chain). Germline lookup yields CDR1 MNHEY and CDR2 SVGAGI. V lost 5 bases, J lost 1 base, and 0 bases stayed unmatched. The CDR3 contains 13 residues. The data were taken from a study of blood T cell repertoires in COVID-19. For the study at large: Samples came from the United States, Italy and Spain, spanning acute and convalescent COVID-19.

Original methodology: By means of reference gene primer amplification, nucleated cell counts were estimated. TCRdb's copy holds only in-frame clones and misses some; the assay was immunoSEQ multiplex PCR. V, J and clone size derive from that table, while D and trimming were established from the DNA sequence. The sample lists approximately 270,000 clones; approximately 85% were seen once. This receptor was obtained from a woman in her sixties or seventies with acute or convalescent COVID-19. This chain connects TRBV6-5 to TRBJ2-3; 7 bases fit TRBD2. The sample taken for sequencing was peripheral blood. CDR3 coding DNA: TGTGCCAGCAGTAGCGGGGGCACAGATACGCAGTATTTT. Its translation: CASSSGGTDTQYF.